This T cell receptor beta chain emerged from a study of cytomegalovirus exposure and HLA in healthy donors (TCRdb year 2017). Looking at the study overall: In an earlier analysis of some 550 of the donors, 276 Gb of sequence data and 90 million to 130 million unique TCR beta sequences from 150 million to 200 million T cells were reported. Around 300 gigabases of sequencing data and roughly 90 million unique TCR sequences were included in an early release covering about 700 HLA-typed donors. Of the approximately 400 genotyped donors, less than 85% were placed in the genetic ancestry cluster associated with self-reported Caucasian donors. The study was designed to test whether signatures of past pathogen exposure could be identified by cataloging public T cell receptors. Using immunosequencing, the study profiled T cell repertoires from approximately 700 subjects and related those repertoires to cytomegalovirus serostatus. In addition to the first cohort of about 650 subjects, a separate validation cohort of some 120 different subjects was used. The study combined high-throughput TCR immunosequencing, statistical association of individual TCRs with disease status, and machine learning to predict cytomegalovirus infection status. In a later analysis, previously published TCR beta repertoires from 500 to 750 donors were re-analyzed and high-resolution HLA genotyping was added so that TCR occurrence patterns could be studied. Rather than using new phenotypic data, the later analysis identified candidate immune exposures from TCR beta sequences and from how often those sequences occurred across donors. To decide whether each TCR beta V gene segment behaved as functional or pseudogenic, an earlier analysis of approximately 600 of the donors relied on high-throughput TCR beta sequencing. Donor age, sex, ethnicity and CMV serostatus were compiled together with the repertoire data. Genome-wide SNP genotypes for about 55% of the roughly 670 donors were used in a later genetic analysis, which treated that subset as a discovery cohort. Every repertoire in the discovery cohort had been generated on one and the same sequencing platform. Class I and class II HLA loci were covered by the typing at four-digit resolution. Typing coverage varied by locus: about 629-640 donors for A, B, C, DRB1 and DQB1; roughly 560 for DQA1; about 600 for DPA1; about 450 for DPB1. Roughly five DR-DQ haplotypes were handled as single units for association and clustering, since linkage in the cohort was strong. Among roughly 400 genotyped donors of the cohort, an average of about 240,000 unique TCR beta nucleotide sequences were sequenced per donor, 15% to 20% of them non-productive.

The method behind the library was the immunoSEQ multiplex PCR assay. The multiplex PCR relied on a mix of 60 forward primers for TCR Vbeta segments and 13 reverse primers for TCR Jbeta segments. Amplification of the CDR3 region of rearranged TCR beta genes was performed with a multiplex PCR assay on genomic DNA. The amplified TCR beta libraries were sequenced on the Illumina HiSeq System as 87-base-pair reads. Per the source publication's procedure: A later analysis counted approximately 84 million unique TCR beta chains across the 650 to 700 repertoires, and some 11 million of these chains were shared by at least two donors. To remove PCR and sequencing errors, raw reads were error-corrected and collapsed into unique sequences using a nearest-neighbor algorithm that merged closely related sequences. Alignment of CDR3 sequences to IMGT reference sequences was used to assign V, D and J gene segments. For a sequence to be retained, at least a six-nucleotide match to both a V gene segment and a J gene segment was required. Rearrangements were called productive when the CDR3 lacked stop codons and stayed in frame with V and J; all others were non-productive. Following IMGT convention, CDR3 was defined as the stretch from the second conserved V-encoded cysteine to the conserved J-encoded phenylalanine. The earlier analysis of about 610 of the donors excluded sequences that lacked an unambiguous match to a single V gene segment. In an earlier analysis of some 590 of the donors, V segments were called functional above 56.7% productive rearrangements and were called segregating when the between-donor standard deviation exceeded 5%. To diagnose cytomegalovirus status from the catalog of TCR beta chain sequences, a statistical classification framework was built. In a later analysis, V and J genes were assigned by comparing TCR nucleotide sequences against IMGT/GENE-DB human TR gene sequences. A later analysis assigned CDR3 sequences and most-parsimonious VDJ recombination scenarios with the TCRdist pipeline. In a later analysis, every TCR beta chain was defined by the combination of its CDR3 amino acid sequence and its V-gene family, and reads without a unique V-gene family were dropped. In a later analysis, around 650 highly shared, low-generation-probability nucleotide sequences were removed to address suspected cross-contamination and a sequencing artifact. For each public chain, a later analysis derived a clonal expansion index from normalized ranks of inferred template counts within each repertoire. In a later analysis, generation probabilities were computed with a VDJ recombination model fitted to out-of-frame rearrangements, and the resulting probabilities were checked against IGoR. Hypergeometric tests were used in a later analysis to score TCR-TCR, TCR-HLA and TCR-CMV co-occurrence, with a repertoire-size bias correction applied to the TCR pairs. A later analysis estimated false discovery rates by permuting HLA or CMV assignments 20 times. A later analysis grouped co-occurring TCRs with DBSCAN, adding TCRdist sequence similarity when clustering within HLA-allele-positive subsets. Repertoires with fewer than 30,000 or more than 120,000 public chains were left out of co-occurrence clustering, as were four to six repertoires with anomalous nucleotide sharing. Sourced from immuneACCESS, this table was stored by TCRdb with only in-frame sequences that have V and J called. A share of the clones is absent; for the studies checked, an unresolved V gene accounts for under half, and the remainder has no known explanation. The DNA gave D and trimming, while V, J and clone size come from that table. The sample table shows 150,000 to 200,000 clones, and 75% are seen once. The top ten clonotypes cover over 9% of the sample.

The germline V gene encodes CDR1 MDHEN and CDR2 SYDVKM. After removal of 5 bases from V and 6 bases from J, the junction retains 13 bases not matched to a gene. The CDR3 measures 15 amino acids from cysteine to phenylalanine. The sequence is cut down to CDR3 DNA, 45 bases in frame from base 1. Points the paper makes about the study in general: The study gave a list of 150 to 200 TCR beta chains associated with cytomegalovirus. In a later analysis, HLA-associated TCR beta chains were found to be more clonally expanded and to have lower generation probabilities than equally common non-associated chains. Because the 87-base-pair reads could not distinguish some IMGT-functional V segments, including TRBV6-2 and TRBV6-3, those segments were excluded. A later analysis found that most CMV-associated TCR beta chains appeared HLA-restricted, with HLA associations seemingly driven largely by CMV exposure. Because counts were too low, seventeen rarely observed V segments, including chromosome 9 orphons, were left out of the earlier analysis of approximately 580 of the donors. Compared with the approximately 670-donor mean, donors in an Asian-associated ancestry cluster had fewer N-insertions in productive TCRs, according to a later genetic analysis. In a later analysis, around 15,000 TCR beta sequences were associated with specific HLA alleles at a false discovery rate of 0.05. Only TCR beta chains were sequenced in this cohort, and the absence of alpha or paired-chain data limited detectable features. The only immune exposure information available for the cohort was CMV serostatus. A further reported finding was that TCR beta sequences accurately predicted the HLA-A and HLA-B alleles for most subjects in the first cohort. Presence/absence analyses assumed roughly uniform sequencing depth across donors, an assumption that may not hold. When HLA alleles, especially DR and DQ, strongly co-occurred, TCR associations were difficult to assign to individual alleles. Across donors, most TCR sequences were observed very rarely, whereas some public TCRs were present in many individuals. A cluster of highly shared sequence variants was judged likely to be a technical artifact of the sequencing pipeline. HLA typing was unavailable for some donors at each locus, so association tests used only the typed subset. It was suggested by the authors that the approach could potentially be generalized to other disease states and immunological phenotypes. In a later analysis, TCR association rates were found to vary across HLA loci, with the most associated TCRs seen for DRB1 alleles and the fewest for HLA-C alleles. Linkage disequilibrium might explain the correlated functional status among segregating V segments, but an unknown experimental factor could not be ruled out. In a later analysis, several top co-occurrence clusters were reported to appear linked to parvovirus B19, influenza, CMV and Epstein-Barr virus. In vitro tests confirmed that a few of the cytomegalovirus-associated TCR beta chains recognize cytomegalovirus antigens. In an earlier analysis of about 600 of the donors, most TCR beta V segments appeared in productive rearrangements about 87% or about 30% of the time, broadly matching IMGT annotations. In both the original and validation cohorts, the classifier was reported to diagnose cytomegalovirus status with high specificity and sensitivity. In a later genetic analysis, a missense DCLRE1C variant was associated with V-gene and J-gene trimming of TCR beta chains, and the association was replicated in an independent cohort.

In the case of this clone: Its antigen specificity is not known. Nothing much larger sits one base from this clone, and base qualities are not available.

The cohort consisted of 666 healthy bone marrow donors. At the time of sampling, every cohort member was nominally healthy, though immune exposures that went unrecorded were likely present. The donor tested CMV seropositive and was one of the 289 seropositive cohort members. Each donor provided a peripheral blood sample, and peripheral blood mononuclear cells were used for TCR beta sequencing. The Qiagen DNeasy Blood Extraction Kit was used to extract genomic DNA from the blood cell samples. Recombination linked TRBV28 to TRBJ2-7, and 7 junction bases match TRBD2. This TCR was sampled from a young man in good health and CMV-seropositive. The sequencing sample was made of PBMCs. The CDR3 protein sequence reads: CASSPGERDLSEQYF. The DNA sequence is given as TGTGCCAGCAGTCCCGGGGAGCGGGATCTGTCCGAGCAGTACTTC.